This T cell receptor (beta chain) emerged from a study of blood T cell repertoires in COVID-19. Looking at the study overall: T cells, B-cell-depleted T cells, or PBMCs supplied cDNA or gDNA.

Per the original data handling: Reference gene primer amplification yielded estimated nucleated cell counts. Profiled with immunoSEQ multiplex PCR; TCRdb holds only in-frame clones, not every one. From that table come the V and J calls and clone size; the DNA was used to work out D and trimming. Of 200,000 or so clones listed, around 80% are singletons. Material for sequencing was peripheral blood. The clonotype comes from a woman older than 75 with COVID-19, enrolled during active disease.

CDR3 sequence: CASSSGSWDSPLHF. For the CDR3, the DNA is TGTGCCAGCAGCTCGGGGTCTTGGGATTCACCCCTCCACTTT. V and J are TRBV5-6 and TRBJ1-6; D not resolved. The germline V and J ends were trimmed by 3 bases and 8 bases, with 12 bases remaining between them. Per germline, CDR1 SGHDT and CDR2 YYEEEE. The CDR3 length is 14 residues.